This T cell receptor (beta chain) derives from a study of precursors of human CD4 cytotoxic T cells (dated by TCRdb to the late 2010s). In the study overall: In total, approximately 13 donors contributed CD4+ memory subsets to the bulk TCR-seq analysis. TCR-seq analysis of 12 to 15 donors yielded TCRalpha and TCRbeta chain sequences (table S7). Overall results and qualifications from the work: A larger fraction of IL-7Rhigh TEMRA clonotypes than of TEM or TCM clonotypes was made up of expanded effector clonotypes. Compared with the TCM and TEM subsets, the IL-7Rhigh and IL-7R- TEMRA subsets had more restricted TCR repertoires, marked by lower diversity and more expanded clonotypes. Only about 95% of the 14 donors were included in some bulk TCR-seq comparisons, suggesting that not every subset was available for every donor. According to the authors, a human observational design cannot definitively establish the direction of differentiation between precursor and effector cells.

Judged by its sample share, this clonotype qualifies as large (0.1 to 1%). Its antigen is not yet known. No clone much larger than this one lies a single base away; base qualities are absent. TCRdb names Illumina MiSeq as the instrument used. The authors' pipeline ran thus. The Shannon-Wiener index, calculated in VDJtools, was used to measure repertoire diversity. A TCRbeta clonotype was considered expanded if its clonotype frequency was 3 or more. TCRdb passed the public sequencing reads through fastp at Q25 and MiXCR, retaining productive beta sequences. Under each unique CDR3 protein, matching rows form one entry showing the most common genes and DNA. What appears here as the V and J calls and clone size reflects TCRdb's work, not the paper's. For this sample there are some 500 distinct CDR3 sequences; roughly 13% appear just once. The top ten clonotypes cover over 9.5% of the sample. To test a precursor-effector relationship among CD4 cytotoxic T cells, bulk UMI-based TCR sequencing was performed on four sorted CD4+ memory subsets (TCM, TEM, IL-7Rhigh TEMRA, IL-7R- TEMRA). The cells came from peripheral blood mononuclear cells that had been isolated from human blood.

Trimming takes 0 bases from V and 8 bases from J, and the germline ends sit 11 bases apart. CDR1 and CDR2, per the germline V gene (reference sequence), are DFQATT and SNEGSKA. There are 14 amino acids in the CDR3, from cysteine to phenylalanine inclusive. The entry retains the CDR3 DNA only, 42 bases that are in frame from base 1. The sample consisted of memory CD4+ T cells from blood (PBMCs). This TCR was sampled from a human donor in good health. The chain joins TRBV20-1 to TRBJ1-6; the D segment could be TRBD1, given 5 matching bases. CDR3 sequence: CSARDRGVDSPLHF. The DNA reads TGCAGTGCTAGAGATCGAGGGGTTGATTCACCCCTCCACTTT.